This note documents a single T cell receptor (beta chain) sequence. The entry originates in a study of blood T cell repertoires in COVID-19. The data were produced by immunoSEQ multiplex PCR, yet TCRdb's version contains in-frame clones alone and is incomplete. The sample has approximately 170,000 clones, just over 85% seen once. J lost 3 bases, V lost 2 bases, and 4 bases had no gene match. The CDR3 length is 15 residues. From germline, CDR1 is MDHEN and CDR2 SYDVKM. The sequencing input was PBMCs or T cells enriched from blood (not recorded which). The chain combines TRBV28 with TRBJ1-5, with TRBD1 matching over 7 bases. This clonotype was obtained from a woman between 18 and 30 years old who had recovered from COVID-19. CDR3 coding DNA: TGTGCCAGCAGTTTACAAGGACAGGTCAATCAGCCCCAGCATTTT. Its translation: CASSLQGQVNQPQHF.